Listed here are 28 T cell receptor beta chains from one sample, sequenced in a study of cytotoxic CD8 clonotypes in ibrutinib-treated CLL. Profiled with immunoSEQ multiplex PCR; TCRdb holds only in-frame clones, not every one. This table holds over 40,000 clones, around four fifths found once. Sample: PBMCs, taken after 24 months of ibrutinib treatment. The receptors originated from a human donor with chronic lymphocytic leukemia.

The CDR3 is CASSSTGANEQYF. DNA for the CDR3: TGTGCCAGCAGTTCGACCGGGGCCAACGAGCAGTACTTC. This chain connects TRBV28 to TRBJ2-7; tentatively, D is TRBD1 or TRBD2 (5 bases each). V lost 4 bases and J lost 5, with 12 bases in between. CDR1 and CDR2 (germline): MDHEN, SYDVKM. This CDR3 is 13 amino acids long.

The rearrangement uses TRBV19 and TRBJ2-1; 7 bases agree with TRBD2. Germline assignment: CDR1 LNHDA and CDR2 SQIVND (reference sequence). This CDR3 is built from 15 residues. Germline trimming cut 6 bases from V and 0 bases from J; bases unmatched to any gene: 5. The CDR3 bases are TGTGCCAGTAGACGGCGGGAGTCCTCCTACAATGAGCAGTTCTTC. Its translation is CASRRRESSYNEQFF.

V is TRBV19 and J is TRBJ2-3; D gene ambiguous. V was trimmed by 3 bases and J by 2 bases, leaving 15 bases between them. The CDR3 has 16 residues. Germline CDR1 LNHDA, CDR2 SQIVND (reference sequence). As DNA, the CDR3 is TGTGCCAGTAGTATTTCACGTCTAGGCTTCACAGATACGCAGTATTTT. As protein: CASSISRLGFTDTQYF.

The CDR3 sequence: CASSGGHTPYEQYF. The CDR3, as DNA: TGTGCCAGCTCCGGGGGACATACCCCCTACGAGCAGTACTTC. The V call is TRBV18, the J call TRBJ2-7; possibly TRBD1 or TRBD2 for D (6 bases each). This CDR3 comprises 14 residues. Trimming removed 6 bases from V and 2 bases from J, with 14 bases in between. Looked up from germline, CDR1 is KGHSH and CDR2 is LQKENI.

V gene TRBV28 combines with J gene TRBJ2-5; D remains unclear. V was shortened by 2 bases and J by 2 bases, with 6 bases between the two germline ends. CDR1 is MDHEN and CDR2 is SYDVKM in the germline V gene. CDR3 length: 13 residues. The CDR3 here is CASSLGVQETQYF. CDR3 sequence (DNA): TGTGCCAGCAGTTTAGGCGTACAAGAGACCCAGTACTTC.

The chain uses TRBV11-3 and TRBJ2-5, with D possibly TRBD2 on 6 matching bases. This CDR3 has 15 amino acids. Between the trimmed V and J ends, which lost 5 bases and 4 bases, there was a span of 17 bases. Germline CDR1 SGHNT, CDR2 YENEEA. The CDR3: CASSPTGGPGETQYF. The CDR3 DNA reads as TGTGCCAGCAGCCCAACAGGAGGGCCCGGAGAGACCCAGTACTTC.

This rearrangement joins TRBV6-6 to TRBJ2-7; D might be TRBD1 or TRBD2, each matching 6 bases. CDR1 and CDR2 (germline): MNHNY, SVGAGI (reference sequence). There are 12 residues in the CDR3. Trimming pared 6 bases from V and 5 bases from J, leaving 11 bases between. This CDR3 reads CASRGGLHEQYF. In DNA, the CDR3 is TGTGCCAGCAGAGGGGGGCTCCACGAGCAGTACTTC.

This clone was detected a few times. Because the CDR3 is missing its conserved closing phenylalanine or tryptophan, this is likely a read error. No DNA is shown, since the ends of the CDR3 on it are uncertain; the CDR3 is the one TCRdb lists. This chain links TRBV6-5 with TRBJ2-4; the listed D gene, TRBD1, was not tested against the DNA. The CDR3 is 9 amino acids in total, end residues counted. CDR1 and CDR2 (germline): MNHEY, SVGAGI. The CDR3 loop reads CASTERGQR.

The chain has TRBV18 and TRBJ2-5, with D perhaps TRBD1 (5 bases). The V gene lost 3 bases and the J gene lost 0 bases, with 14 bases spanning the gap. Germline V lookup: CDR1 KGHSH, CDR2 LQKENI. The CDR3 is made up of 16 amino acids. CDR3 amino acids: CASSPSTVANQETQYF. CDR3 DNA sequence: TGTGCCAGCTCACCCTCGACAGTTGCCAACCAAGAGACCCAGTACTTC.

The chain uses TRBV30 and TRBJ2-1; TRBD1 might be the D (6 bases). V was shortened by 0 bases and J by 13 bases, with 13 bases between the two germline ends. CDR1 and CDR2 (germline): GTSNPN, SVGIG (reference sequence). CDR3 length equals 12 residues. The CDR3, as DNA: TGTGCCTGGAGTGTACGAGGCAGGGGACAGTTCTTC. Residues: CAWSVRGRGQFF.

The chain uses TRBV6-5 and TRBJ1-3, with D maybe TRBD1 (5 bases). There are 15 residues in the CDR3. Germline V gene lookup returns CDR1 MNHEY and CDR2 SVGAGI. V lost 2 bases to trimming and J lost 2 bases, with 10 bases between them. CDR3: CASSYQGRPGNTIYF. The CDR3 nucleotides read TGTGCCAGCAGTTACCAGGGACGGCCTGGAAACACCATATATTTT.

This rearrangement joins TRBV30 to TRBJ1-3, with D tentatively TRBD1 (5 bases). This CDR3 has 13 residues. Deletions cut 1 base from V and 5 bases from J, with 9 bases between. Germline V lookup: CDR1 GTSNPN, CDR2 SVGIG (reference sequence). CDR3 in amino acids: CAWSDEGRNTIYF. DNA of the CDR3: TGTGCCTGGAGTGACGAGGGACGAAACACCATATATTTT.

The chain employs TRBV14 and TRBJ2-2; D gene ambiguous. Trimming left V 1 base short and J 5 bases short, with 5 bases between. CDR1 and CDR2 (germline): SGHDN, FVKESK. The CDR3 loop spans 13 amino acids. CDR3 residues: CASSQVGTGELFF. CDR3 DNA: TGTGCCAGCAGCCAAGTGGGAACCGGGGAGCTGTTTTTT.

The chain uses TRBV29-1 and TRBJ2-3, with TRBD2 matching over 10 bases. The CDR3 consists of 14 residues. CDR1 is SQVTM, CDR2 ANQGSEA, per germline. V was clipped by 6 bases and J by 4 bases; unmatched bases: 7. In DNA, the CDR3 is TGCAGCGTGTCCCTAGCGGGAGTATCAGATACGCAGTATTTT. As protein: CSVSLAGVSDTQYF.

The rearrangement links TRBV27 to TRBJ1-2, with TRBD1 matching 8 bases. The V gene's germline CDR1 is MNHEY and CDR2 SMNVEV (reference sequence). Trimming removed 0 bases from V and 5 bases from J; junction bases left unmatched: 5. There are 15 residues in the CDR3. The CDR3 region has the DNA TGTGCCAGCAGTTTATCCATCAGGGGGCAATATGGCTACACCTTC. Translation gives CASSLSIRGQYGYTF.

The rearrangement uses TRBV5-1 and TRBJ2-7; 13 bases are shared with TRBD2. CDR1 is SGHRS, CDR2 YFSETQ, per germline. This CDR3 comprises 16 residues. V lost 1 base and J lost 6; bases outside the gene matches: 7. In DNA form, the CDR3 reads TGCGCCAGCAGCTTGACCGGGACTAGCGGGAACGGCGAGCAGTACTTC. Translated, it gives CASSLTGTSGNGEQYF.

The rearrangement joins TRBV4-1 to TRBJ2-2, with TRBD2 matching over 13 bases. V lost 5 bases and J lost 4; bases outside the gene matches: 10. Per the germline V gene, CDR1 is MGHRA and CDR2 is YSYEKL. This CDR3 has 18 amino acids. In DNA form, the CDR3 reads TGCGCCAGCAGCGAAGGCGGACTAGCGGGAGTGGGCACCGGGGAGCTGTTTTTT. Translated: CASSEGGLAGVGTGELFF.

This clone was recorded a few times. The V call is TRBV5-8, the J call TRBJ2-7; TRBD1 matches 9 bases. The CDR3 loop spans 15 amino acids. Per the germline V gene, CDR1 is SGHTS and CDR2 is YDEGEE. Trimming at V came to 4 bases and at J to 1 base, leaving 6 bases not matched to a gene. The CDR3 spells CASSPGQGVSYEQYF. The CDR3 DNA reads TGTGCCAGCAGCCCGGGACAGGGAGTTTCCTACGAGCAGTACTTC.

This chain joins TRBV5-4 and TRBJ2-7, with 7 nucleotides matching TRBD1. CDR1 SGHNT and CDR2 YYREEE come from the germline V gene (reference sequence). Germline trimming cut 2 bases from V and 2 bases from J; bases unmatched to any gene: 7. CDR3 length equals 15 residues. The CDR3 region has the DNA TGTGCCAGCAGCTTCGGACAGGATTCAACCTACGAGCAGTACTTC. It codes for CASSFGQDSTYEQYF.

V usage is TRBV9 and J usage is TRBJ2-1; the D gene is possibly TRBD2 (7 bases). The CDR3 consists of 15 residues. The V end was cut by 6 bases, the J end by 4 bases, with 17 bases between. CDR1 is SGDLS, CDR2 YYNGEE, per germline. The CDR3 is CASMPPGGPYNEQFF. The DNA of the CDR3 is TGTGCCAGCATGCCGCCCGGGGGGCCATACAATGAGCAGTTCTTC.

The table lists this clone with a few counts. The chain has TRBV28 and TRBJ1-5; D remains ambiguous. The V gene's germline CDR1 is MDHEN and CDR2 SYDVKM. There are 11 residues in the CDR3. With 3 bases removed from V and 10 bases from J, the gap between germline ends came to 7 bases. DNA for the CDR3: TGTGCCAGCAGTTTCTCCCCCCCCCAGCATTTT. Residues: CASSFSPPQHF.

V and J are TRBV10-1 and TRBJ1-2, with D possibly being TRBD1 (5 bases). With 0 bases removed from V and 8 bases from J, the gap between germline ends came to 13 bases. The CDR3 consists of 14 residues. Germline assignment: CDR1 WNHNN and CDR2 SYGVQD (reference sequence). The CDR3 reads CASSESRGRGGYTF. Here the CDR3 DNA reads TGCGCCAGCAGTGAGTCGAGGGGCCGAGGGGGCTACACCTTC.

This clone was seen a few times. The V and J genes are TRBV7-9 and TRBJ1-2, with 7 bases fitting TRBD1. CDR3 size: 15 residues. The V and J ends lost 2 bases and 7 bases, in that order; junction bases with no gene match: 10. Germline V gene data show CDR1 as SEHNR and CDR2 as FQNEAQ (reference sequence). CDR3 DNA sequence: TGTGCCAGCAGCTTATTAGGGACAGATTCTATTGGCTACACCTTC. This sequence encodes CASSLLGTDSIGYTF.

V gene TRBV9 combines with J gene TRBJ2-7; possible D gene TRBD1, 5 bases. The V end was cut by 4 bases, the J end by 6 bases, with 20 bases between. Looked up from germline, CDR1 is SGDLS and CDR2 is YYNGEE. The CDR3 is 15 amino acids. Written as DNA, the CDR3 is TGTGCCAGCAGCCTTCAACCCGGGCTAGGGGCCGAGCAGTACTTC. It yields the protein CASSLQPGLGAEQYF.

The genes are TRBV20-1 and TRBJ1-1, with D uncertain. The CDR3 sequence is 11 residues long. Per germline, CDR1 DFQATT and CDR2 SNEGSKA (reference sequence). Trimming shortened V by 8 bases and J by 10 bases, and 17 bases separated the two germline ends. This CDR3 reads CSPRRERGAFF. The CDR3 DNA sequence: TGCAGTCCCCGGAGGGAACGGGGAGCTTTCTTT.

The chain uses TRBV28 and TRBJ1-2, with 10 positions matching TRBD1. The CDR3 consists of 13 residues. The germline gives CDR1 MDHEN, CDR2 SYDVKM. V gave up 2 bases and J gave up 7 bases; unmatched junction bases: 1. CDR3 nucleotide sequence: TGTGCCAGCAGTTTAGGACAGGGGGTTGGCTACACCTTC. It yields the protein CASSLGQGVGYTF.

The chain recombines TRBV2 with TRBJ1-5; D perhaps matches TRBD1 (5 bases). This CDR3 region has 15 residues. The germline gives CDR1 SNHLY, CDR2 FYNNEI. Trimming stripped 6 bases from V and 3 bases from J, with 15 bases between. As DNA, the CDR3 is TGTGCCAGCAGGAGGGGACCGGCGAACAATCAGCCCCAGCATTTT. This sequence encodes CASRRGPANNQPQHF. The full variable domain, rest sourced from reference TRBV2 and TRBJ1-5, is EPEVTQTPSHQVTQMGQEVILRCVPISNHLYFYWYRQILGQKVEFLVSFYNNEISEKSEIFDDQFSVERPDGSNFTLKIRSTKLEDSAMYFCASRRGPANNQPQHFGDGTRLSIL.

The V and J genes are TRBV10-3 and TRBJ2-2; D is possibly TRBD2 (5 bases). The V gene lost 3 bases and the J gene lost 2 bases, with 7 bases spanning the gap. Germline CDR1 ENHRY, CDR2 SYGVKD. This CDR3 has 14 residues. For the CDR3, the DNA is TGTGCCATCAGTGAATCGGGAAACACCGGGGAGCTGTTTTTT. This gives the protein CAISESGNTGELFF.